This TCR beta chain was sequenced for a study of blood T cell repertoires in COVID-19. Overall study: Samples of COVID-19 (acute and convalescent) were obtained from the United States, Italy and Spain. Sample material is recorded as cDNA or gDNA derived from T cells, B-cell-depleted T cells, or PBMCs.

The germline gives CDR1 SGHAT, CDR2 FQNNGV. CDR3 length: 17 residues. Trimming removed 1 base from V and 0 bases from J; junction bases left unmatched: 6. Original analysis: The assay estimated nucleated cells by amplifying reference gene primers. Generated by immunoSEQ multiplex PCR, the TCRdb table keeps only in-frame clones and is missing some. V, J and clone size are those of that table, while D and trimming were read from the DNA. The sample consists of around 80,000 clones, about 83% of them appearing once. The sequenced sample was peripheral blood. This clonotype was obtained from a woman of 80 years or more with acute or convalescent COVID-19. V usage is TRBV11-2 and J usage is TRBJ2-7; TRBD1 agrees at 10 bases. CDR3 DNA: TGTGCCAGCAGCTTAGCCGGGACAGGGGACCTCTCCTACGAGCAGTACTTC. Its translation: CASSLAGTGDLSYEQYF. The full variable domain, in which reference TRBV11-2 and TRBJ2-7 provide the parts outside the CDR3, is EAGVAQSPRYKIIEKRQSVAFWCNPISGHATLYWYQQILGQGPKLLIQFQNNGVVDDSQLPKDRFSAERLKGVDSTLKIQPAKLEDSAVYLCASSLAGTGDLSYEQYFGPGTRLTVT.